This T cell receptor (beta chain) was documented in a study of neurological immune-mediated disorders. Maryland, USA blood bank volunteers served as healthy controls. This clonotype was recorded many times. From the 5' RACE reads, TCRdb called clonotypes with MiXCR, one entry per CDR3 protein. Of roughly 56,000 distinct CDR3 sequences in the sample, 10% to 12% were seen once. This sequence was found in a man in his sixties in good health. Sequencing was carried out using PBMCs.

The CDR3 DNA reads TGTGCCAGCAGCCAAGGACAGGGAGCGAACTATGGCTACACCTTC. Translated, it gives CASSQGQGANYGYTF. The chain is built from TRBV3-1 and TRBJ1-2; 7 bases are a match to TRBD1. Looked up from germline, CDR1 is LGHDT and CDR2 is YNNKEL (reference sequence). This CDR3 region has 15 residues. V gave up 1 base and J gave up 2 bases; unmatched junction bases: 4.